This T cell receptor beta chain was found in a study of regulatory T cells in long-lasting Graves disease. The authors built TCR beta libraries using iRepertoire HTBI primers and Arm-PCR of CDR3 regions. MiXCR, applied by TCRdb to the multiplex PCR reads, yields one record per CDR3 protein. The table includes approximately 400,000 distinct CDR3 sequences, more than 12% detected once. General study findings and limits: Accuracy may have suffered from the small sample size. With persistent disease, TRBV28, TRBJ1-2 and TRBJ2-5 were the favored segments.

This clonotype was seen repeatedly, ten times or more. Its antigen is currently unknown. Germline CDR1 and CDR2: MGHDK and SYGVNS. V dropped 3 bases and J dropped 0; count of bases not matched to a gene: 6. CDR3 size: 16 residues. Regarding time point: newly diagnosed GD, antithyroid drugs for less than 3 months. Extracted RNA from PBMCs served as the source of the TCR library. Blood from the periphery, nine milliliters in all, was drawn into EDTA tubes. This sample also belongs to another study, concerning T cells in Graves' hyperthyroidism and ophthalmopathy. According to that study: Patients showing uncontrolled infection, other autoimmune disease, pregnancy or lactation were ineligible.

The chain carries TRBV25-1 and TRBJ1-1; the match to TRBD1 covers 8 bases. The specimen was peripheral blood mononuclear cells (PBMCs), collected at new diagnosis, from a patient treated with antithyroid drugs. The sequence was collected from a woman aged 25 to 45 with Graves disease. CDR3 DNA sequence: TGTGCCAGCAGTGACAGGGGGCGAGGCGTGAACACTGAAGCTTTCTTT. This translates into CASSDRGRGVNTEAFF.